This paragraph reports one T cell receptor beta chain. No antigen is known for it. No base-level quality is on record; no much larger clone is a single base apart. TCR cDNA was made using 5'RACE template switching, a step that added a universal primer site and unique molecular identifiers. Priming of cDNA synthesis was performed from both the TCR alpha and TCR beta constant segments. Libraries were amplified in two PCR steps, with sample barcodes and sequencing adapters added in the second step. Libraries were sequenced on Illumina HiSeq 2500 (2x100 bp) or NovaSeq (2x150 bp). The authors' analysis ran thus. Reads were demultiplexed and collapsed into UMI consensus sequences with MIGEC, and V(D)J alignment was performed with MiXCR. Vaccine-responding clonotypes were defined with edgeR using replicate PBMC samples, requiring FDR below 0.01 and a log2 fold change above 5 up to day 15. Bulk clonotypes were assigned CD4 or CD8 identity according to which sequenced CD4 or CD8 repertoire held them at higher abundance. Starting from the raw public reads, TCRdb applied fastp trimming at Q25, assembled clones with MiXCR and retained in-frame beta chains. Rows merge per CDR3 protein into single entries with the most common DNA and genes. What appears here as the V and J calls and clone size reflects TCRdb's work, not the paper's. This sample lists approximately 610,000 distinct CDR3 sequences; approximately 16% were detected once. The ten largest clones take up roughly 17% of the sample.

In light of the paper, this sample's treatment or condition label describes: live attenuated yellow fever vaccine strain. At each blood-draw timepoint, two biological replicates of bulk PBMCs were collected. PBMCs were isolated from peripheral blood using a standard Ficoll-Paque protocol. RNA was extracted with TriZol from bulk PBMCs, CD4 and CD8 fractions, and dextramer-positive and dextramer-negative fractions. The sample is drawn from a study of T cells after yellow fever vaccination (dated by TCRdb to the late 2010s). Study-wide context: The SMART-Seq v4 Ultra Low Input RNA kit was used to prepare libraries from fractions with low cell numbers. To follow T-cell clones before and after primary and booster YFV17D yellow fever vaccination, bulk TCR alpha and beta repertoires were sequenced over time. Two healthy male donors made up the cohort, one aged 18 to 30 years and the other aged 30 to 40 years. Blood was drawn at multiple timepoints before and after primary and secondary immunization, with bulk PBMC replicates and cell subsets isolated. General study outcomes and caveats: Most clones expanded after primary vaccination were re-detected after the booster (96% of CD4 and approximately 88% of CD8), suggesting broad memory maintenance. Computational filtering was required because FACS-sorted repertoires could contain abundant contaminating clonotypes from the bulk population. Because only a couple of donors were included in the study, the extent to which the findings can be generalized is limited. A small share of clonotypes occurred in both CD4 and CD8 compartments, likely arising from convergent recombination. The secondary T-cell response was found to be weaker but faster than the primary response, with a peak reached on day 5 rather than on day 15.

V has 3 bases trimmed and J has 4 bases trimmed; junction bases matching no gene number 9. The CDR3 contains 16 residues, cysteine and phenylalanine counted. Here the CDR3 DNA is all that survives: 48 bases in frame from base 1. Taken from the germline V gene, the CDR1 and CDR2 loops are LGHNA and YNFKEQ. The specimen comprised PBMCs, sampled around 5 days after the first yellow fever vaccination. The TCR sequence derives from a man between 18 and 29 years old who received the YFV17D yellow fever vaccine. The sequence is built from TRBV4-2 and TRBJ2-7, and TRBD1 matches 10 of the central bases. The CDR3 region reads CASSQEGTGALYEQYF. In nucleotides, the sequence is TGTGCCAGCAGCCAGGAGGGGACAGGGGCTTTATACGAGCAGTACTTC.